The present TCR beta chain was sequenced within a study of blood T cell repertoires in COVID-19. Study context: Acute and convalescent COVID-19 samples came from the United States, Italy and Spain. PBMCs, B-cell-depleted T cells, or T cells were the source of the cDNA or gDNA that made up the material.

Germline CDR1 reads KGHDR; CDR2 reads SFDVKD. Trimming took 3 bases from V and 8 from J; bases not matched to a gene: 10. This CDR3 region has 15 residues. Produced via immunoSEQ multiplex PCR; TCRdb's table is partial and in-frame only. The sample lists about 300,000 clones, 83% occurring once. The origin of this receptor is a woman in her forties or fifties who had recovered from COVID-19. The chain links TRBV24-1 to TRBJ2-3, with 7 bases fitting TRBD1. Sample: peripheral blood. This chain's CDR3 is CATSDHRGFGRTQYF. The DNA of the CDR3 is TGTGCCACCAGTGATCACAGGGGCTTCGGACGTACGCAGTATTTT.